The clone carrying this T cell receptor beta chain showed up many times. The antigen remains unidentified. A single record per CDR3 protein comes from TCRdb applying MiXCR to the reads. The sample holds 110,000 to 150,000 distinct CDR3 sequences, about 6% seen once. The data originate from a study of T cell repertoires in cytomegalovirus infection. Overall study context: Public TCR beta signatures were indicative of both CMV infection and a matching HLA type. Findings and limits, study-wide: Cumulative public TCR beta family frequency identified CMV carriers with the relevant HLA.

Sequencing used PBMCs. The receptor's source is a human donor in good health (CMV status not recorded). Some clones in this sample may be carry-over from other donors' samples.

This CDR3 reads CASSRDGAHQPQHF. The CDR3 DNA is TGTGCCAGCAGCCGAGACGGGGCGCATCAGCCCCAGCATTTT. This sequence joins TRBV7-9 and TRBJ1-5; tentatively, D is TRBD1 (5 bases). The CDR3 consists of 14 residues. The V gene's germline CDR1 is SEHNR and CDR2 FQNEAQ (reference sequence). Deletions cut 5 bases from V and 5 bases from J, with 13 bases between.